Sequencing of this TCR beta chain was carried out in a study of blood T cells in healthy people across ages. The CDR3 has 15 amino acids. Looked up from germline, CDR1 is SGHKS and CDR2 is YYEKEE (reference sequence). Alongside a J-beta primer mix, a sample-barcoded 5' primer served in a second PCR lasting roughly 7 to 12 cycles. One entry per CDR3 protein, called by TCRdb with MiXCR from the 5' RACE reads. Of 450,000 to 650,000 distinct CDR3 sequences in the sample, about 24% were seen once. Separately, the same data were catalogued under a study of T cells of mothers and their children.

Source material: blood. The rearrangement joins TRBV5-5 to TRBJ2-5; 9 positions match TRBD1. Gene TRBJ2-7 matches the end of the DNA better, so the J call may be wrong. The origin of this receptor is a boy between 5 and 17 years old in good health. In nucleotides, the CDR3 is TGTGCCAGCAGCCGTGGGACAGGGAGGATCTACGAGCAGTACTTC. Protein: CASSRGTGRIYEQYF.